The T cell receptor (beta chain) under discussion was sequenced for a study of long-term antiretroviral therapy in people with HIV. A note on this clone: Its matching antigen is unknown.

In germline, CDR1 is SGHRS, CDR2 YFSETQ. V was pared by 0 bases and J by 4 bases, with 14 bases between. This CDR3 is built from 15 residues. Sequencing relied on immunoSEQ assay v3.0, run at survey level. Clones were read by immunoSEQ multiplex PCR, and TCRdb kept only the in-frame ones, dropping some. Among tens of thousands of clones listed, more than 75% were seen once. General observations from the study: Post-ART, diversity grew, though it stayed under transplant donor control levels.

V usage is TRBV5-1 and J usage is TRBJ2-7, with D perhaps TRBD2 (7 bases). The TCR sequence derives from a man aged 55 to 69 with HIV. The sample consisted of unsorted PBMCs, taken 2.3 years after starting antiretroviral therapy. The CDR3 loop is CASSLGRGHTYEQYF. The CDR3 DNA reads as TGCGCCAGCAGCTTGGGGCGGGGGCACACTTACGAGCAGTACTTC.